This T cell receptor beta chain was obtained from a study of CD8 T cells in ankylosing spondylitis. This clonotype appeared many times. What it recognizes is unknown. Study results and caveats: What appeared characteristic of ankylosing spondylitis blood was a TCR beta motif of eight or nine highly homologous variants. Relatively rare in peripheral blood, disease-linked clones were also CD8+.

TCRdb re-called the 5' RACE reads with MiXCR, one entry per CDR3 protein. The repertoire holds under 250,000 distinct CDR3 sequences, with under 8.5% as singletons. This sequence was found in a female donor with ankylosing spondylitis or in good health (not recorded which). The sample was blood, either unsorted or a sorted T cell fraction (not recorded which).

In DNA form, the CDR3 reads TGTGCCAGCATTGGGTTACTAGCCCACGAGCAGTACTTC. Residues: CASIGLLAHEQYF. The chain is built from TRBV2 and TRBJ2-7; D possibly corresponds to TRBD2 (6 bases). CDR3 length equals 13 residues. Germline V CDR1 and CDR2: SNHLY, FYNNEI. V was pared by 7 bases and J by 5 bases, with 15 bases between. The full variable domain, its missing parts supplied by reference TRBV2 and TRBJ2-7, is EPEVTQTPSHQVTQMGQEVILRCVPISNHLYFYWYRQILGQKVEFLVSFYNNEISEKSEIFDDQFSVERPDGSNFTLKIRSTKLEDSAMYFCASIGLLAHEQYFGPGTRLTVT.